The T cell receptor beta chain described here comes from a study of T cell responses to AZD1222 COVID-19 vaccine. Whole-study results and caveats: Spike-wide vaccine-associated CD4 TCRs dominated at 160-218 and 743-854.

Clones were read by immunoSEQ multiplex PCR, and TCRdb kept only the in-frame ones, dropping some. The data show under 150,000 clones, with approximately 87% seen just once and 1.5% to 2% held by the top ten. About this clone itself: What it binds is not known.

This specimen was peripheral blood, taken 28 days after the second AZD1222 dose. This clonotype was obtained from an adult who received the AZD1222 COVID-19 vaccine.

CDR3 residues: CASSFGTSGYEQYF. CDR3 nucleotides: TGTGCCAGCAGTTTCGGGACTAGCGGCTACGAGCAGTACTTC. The rearrangement joins TRBV27 to TRBJ2-7; 11 bases align to TRBD2. Per germline, CDR1 MNHEY and CDR2 SMNVEV (reference sequence). This CDR3 has 14 residues. J gave up 3 bases and V 3 bases, and 1 base lay outside the gene matches.